Shown below are 19 T cell receptor beta chains from a single sample sequenced in a study of blood T cell repertoires in COVID-19. The assay was immunoSEQ multiplex PCR, and TCRdb's table has in-frame clones only and misses some. The sample shows 200,000 to 250,000 clones, approximately 88% of them seen only once. The specimen sequenced was PBMCs or T cells enriched from blood (not recorded which). These receptors were taken from a woman in her thirties with acute COVID-19.

As to this clone: A much larger clone lies a single base off, so this may be a read error. The rearrangement joins TRBV2 to TRBJ1-1; D may be TRBD1 (5 bases). The CDR3 consists of 13 residues. Germline lookup yields CDR1 SNHLY and CDR2 FYNNEI. V lost 3 bases and J lost 0, with 5 bases in between. CDR3 in amino acids: CASSDRVNTEAFF. The CDR3 nucleotides read TGTGCCAGCAGTGACAGGGTGAACACTGAAGCTTTCTTT. The full variable domain, its missing parts supplied by reference TRBV2 and TRBJ1-1, is EPEVTQTPSHQVTQMGQEVILRCVPISNHLYFYWYRQILGQKVEFLVSFYNNEISEKSEIFDDQFSVERPDGSNFTLKIRSTKLEDSAMYFCASSDRVNTEAFFGQGTRLTVV.

The CDR3: CASSYTTGIGQPQHF. Here the CDR3 DNA reads TGTGCCAGCAGCTACACGACAGGGATTGGACAGCCCCAGCATTTT. The gene calls are TRBV3-1 (or the pseudogene TRBV3-2) and TRBJ1-5; TRBD1 matches 7 bases. This CDR3 has 15 amino acids. With V trimmed by 5 bases and J by 7 bases, 11 bases remained unmatched. Germline loops: CDR1 LGHDT, CDR2 YNNKEL (reference sequence).

The chain employs TRBV5-1 and TRBJ2-1; 8 positions match TRBD1. The trim removed 4 bases at V and 5 bases at J, leaving 5 bases unmatched. Germline V gene data show CDR1 as SGHRS and CDR2 as YFSETQ. The CDR3 extends over 14 amino acids. The chain's CDR3 is CASSGGQANNEQFF. CDR3 coding DNA: TGCGCCAGCAGCGGGGGACAGGCTAACAATGAGCAGTTCTTC.

CDR3 nucleotide sequence: TGCGCCAGCAGCCAAGAAGGAGTTGCGGGGAGGGGCTACACCTTC. It codes for CASSQEGVAGRGYTF. This chain connects TRBV4-3 to TRBJ1-2; D is unresolved. V was shortened by 0 bases and J by 8 bases, with 16 bases between the two germline ends. The CDR3 has 15 residues. In germline, CDR1 is LGHNA, CDR2 YSLEER.

This sequence joins TRBV24-1 and TRBJ2-3; 8 bases map to TRBD2. V dropped 4 bases and J dropped 4; count of bases not matched to a gene: 9. Looked up from germline, CDR1 is KGHDR and CDR2 is SFDVKD. CDR3 length: 16 amino acids. The CDR3 here is CATSEGTSVVSDTQYF. The DNA of the CDR3 is TGTGCCACCAGTGAGGGGACTAGTGTAGTTTCAGATACGCAGTATTTT.

The chain recombines TRBV7-2 with TRBJ2-2; 8 nucleotides agree with TRBD2. V shed 5 bases and J 5 bases; nucleotides not matched to a gene: 13. The CDR3 loop spans 17 amino acids. Germline values: CDR1 SGHTA, CDR2 FQGNSA. The CDR3 DNA follows: TGTGCCAGCAGCAAAAGCGGGGGAAGTCATTTAACCGGGGAGCTGTTTTTT. This encodes CASSKSGGSHLTGELFF.

This chain uses TRBV6-5 with TRBJ1-2, with D possibly being TRBD1 (6 bases). The CDR3 has 16 residues. Germline CDR1 reads MNHEY; CDR2 reads SVGAGI. V was clipped by 2 bases and J by 7 bases, with 20 bases between them. The CDR3 DNA reads as TGTGCCAGCAGTTACGAAGGGCCAGGGGACGATGGTGGCTACACCTTC. It translates to CASSYEGPGDDGGYTF.

The rearrangement links TRBV10-1 to TRBJ1-4; possible D gene TRBD1, 5 bases. CDR1 and CDR2 (germline): WNHNN, SYGVQD (reference sequence). Deletions cut 6 bases from V and 4 bases from J, with 9 bases between. CDR3 length equals 13 residues. The chain's CDR3 is CASSREINEKLFF. Written as DNA, the CDR3 is TGCGCCAGCAGCAGGGAAATTAATGAAAAACTGTTTTTT.

This chain uses TRBV7-6 with TRBJ2-5, with 8 bases matching TRBD1. The germline gives CDR1 SGHVS, CDR2 FNYEAQ. The CDR3 is 18 residues long. With V trimmed by 4 bases and J by 2 bases, 15 bases remained unmatched. In DNA, the CDR3 is TGTGCCAGCAGCTCCGGGGGTCCGGGACAGGTGATTCAAGAGACCCAGTACTTC. Residues: CASSSGGPGQVIQETQYF.

The rearrangement joins TRBV19 to TRBJ1-4; 11 nucleotides agree with TRBD1. Losses at the gene ends were 6 bases for V and 5 bases for J; bases not matched to a gene: 17. The CDR3 is 19 residues long. Germline V lookup: CDR1 LNHDA, CDR2 SQIVND (reference sequence). CDR3: CASRKRTGGLTTQNEKLFF. CDR3 nucleotide sequence: TGTGCCAGTAGGAAAAGGACAGGGGGCCTTACCACTCAAAATGAAAAACTGTTTTTT.

This clone appeared once. V is TRBV27 and J is TRBJ2-1; TRBD1 aligns across 10 bases. Germline assignment: CDR1 MNHEY and CDR2 SMNVEV (reference sequence). This CDR3 spans 15 amino acids. Germline trimming cut 7 bases from V and 4 bases from J; bases unmatched to any gene: 7. CDR3 protein: CASKQGQGPYNEQFF. CDR3 nucleotide sequence: TGTGCCAGCAAGCAGGGACAGGGGCCTTACAATGAGCAGTTCTTC.

The J gene is TRBJ1-5, the V gene TRBV7-9, with D unresolved. Germline V gene data show CDR1 as SEHNR and CDR2 as FQNEAQ (reference sequence). This CDR3 has 16 residues. Trimming pared 1 base from V and 1 base from J, leaving 11 bases between. In DNA, the CDR3 is TGTGCCAGCAGCTTAGGAAGGCGGGAGAGCAATCAGCCCCAGCATTTT. This gives the protein CASSLGRRESNQPQHF.

V usage is TRBV6-5 and J usage is TRBJ1-6, with TRBD1 matching over 8 bases. Trimming cost V 8 bases and J 5 bases; bases outside gene matches: 5. The CDR3 totals 14 residues. CDR1 and CDR2 (germline): MNHEY, SVGAGI. As DNA, the CDR3 is TGTGCCAGCGGGACAGGTCAAAATAATTCACCCCTCCACTTT. Translating gives CASGTGQNNSPLHF.

This clone was seen only once. V gene TRBV10-1 combines with J gene TRBJ2-2; 8 bases map to TRBD1. The CDR3 totals 13 residues. Germline V gene lookup returns CDR1 WNHNN and CDR2 SYGVQD (reference sequence). Trimming at V came to 6 bases and at J to 5 bases, leaving 2 bases not matched to a gene. The DNA of the CDR3 is TGCGCCAGCAGGGACAGGGAAACCGGGGAGCTGTTTTTT. Translating gives CASRDRETGELFF.

This clone was observed a handful of times. The chain couples TRBV6-5 to TRBJ1-2, with a possible D match to TRBD1 (5 bases). V was trimmed by 6 bases and J by 1 base, leaving 9 bases between them. This CDR3 region has 13 residues. From germline, CDR1 is MNHEY and CDR2 SVGAGI. Written as DNA, the CDR3 is TGTGCCAGCAGCCAGACAGTTAACTATGGCTACACCTTC. Translating gives CASSQTVNYGYTF.

This clone was seen more than once but under ten times. The rearrangement links TRBV5-1 to TRBJ2-3; maybe TRBD1 (6 bases). V was trimmed by 4 bases and J by 6 bases, leaving 12 bases between them. The germline V gene has CDR1 SGHRS and CDR2 YFSETQ. This CDR3 is 13 amino acids long. The CDR3 sequence is CASSRGQSDTQYF. The CDR3 DNA follows: TGCGCCAGCAGCAGGGGACAATCGGATACGCAGTATTTT.

The count of this clone is one. V and J are TRBV5-4 and TRBJ2-2; 7 bases agree with TRBD1. J gave up 6 bases and V 4 bases, and 9 bases lay outside the gene matches. Germline loops: CDR1 SGHNT, CDR2 YYREEE (reference sequence). The CDR3 length is 15 residues. In DNA form, the CDR3 reads TGTGCCAGCAGCGGGGACAGAGAGGCCCCCGGGGAGCTGTTTTTT. Translating it yields CASSGDREAPGELFF.

V usage is TRBV6-5 and J usage is TRBJ1-2; 9 bases match TRBD1. Per germline, CDR1 MNHEY and CDR2 SVGAGI. The V segment lost 7 bases and the J segment 7 bases; nucleotides outside the gene matches: 7. The CDR3 is made up of 13 amino acids. The CDR3, as DNA: TGTGCCAGCAAGACAGGGGGTACTATTGGCTACACCTTC. Residues: CASKTGGTIGYTF.

J is TRBJ2-5 and V is TRBV25-1; possibly TRBD1 for D (5 bases). Germline loops: CDR1 MGHDK, CDR2 SYGVNS. Trimming took 1 base from V and 5 from J, leaving 11 bases between them. This CDR3 is 14 amino acids long. The CDR3 nucleotides read TGTGCCAGCAGTGAATTCAGGGCCTCGGAGACCCAGTACTTC. The encoded protein is CASSEFRASETQYF.